The 15 T cell receptor beta chains in this list originate from one sample, sequenced in a study of shared clonotypes between healthy human individuals. Profiled with immunoSEQ multiplex PCR; TCRdb holds only in-frame clones, not every one. This table holds about 490,000 clones, 76% found once. Sequencing was carried out using PBMCs. All receptors derive from a woman in her forties in good health. Some clones in this sample may be carry-over from other donors' samples.

This chain joins TRBV5-1 and TRBJ2-2; the match to TRBD1 covers 8 bases. The germline gives CDR1 SGHRS, CDR2 YFSETQ. CDR3 length: 15 amino acids. The V segment lost 4 bases and the J segment 5 bases; nucleotides outside the gene matches: 7. CDR3 bases: TGCGCCAGCAGCGTAGACAGGGGAGATACCGGGGAGCTGTTTTTT. Translating gives CASSVDRGDTGELFF.

This rearrangement joins TRBV7-8 to TRBJ2-5; possibly TRBD1 or TRBD2 for D (5 bases each). Trimming shortened V by 5 bases and J by 13 bases, and 23 bases separated the two germline ends. Germline V gives CDR1 SGHVS, CDR2 FQNEAQ. This CDR3 is built from 14 residues. CDR3 bases: TGTGCCAGCAGCCCCGAGTACGGGGTGAGGGACCGGTACTTC. Amino acid sequence: CASSPEYGVRDRYF.

V is TRBV10-3 and J is TRBJ2-2; TRBD2 matches at 7 bases. Germline trimming cut 4 bases from V and 5 bases from J; bases unmatched to any gene: 7. Germline V lookup: CDR1 ENHRY, CDR2 SYGVKD. The CDR3 runs to 15 residues. CDR3 residues: CAISGGLAETGELFF. CDR3 bases: TGTGCCATCAGTGGTGGGCTAGCGGAGACCGGGGAGCTGTTTTTT.

This chain joins TRBV19 and TRBJ2-6, with 7 nucleotides matching TRBD1. The CDR3 is 18 residues long. Germline V gene sequence: CDR1 LNHDA, CDR2 SQIVND (reference sequence). The junction had 8 bases not matched to a gene; V was cut back by 3 bases and J by 0 bases. The CDR3 region has the DNA TGTGCCAGTAGTATCCCGGTACAGGGGACCTCTGGGGCCAACGTCCTGACTTTC. Translated, it gives CASSIPVQGTSGANVLTF. Full variable domain (rest looked up from reference TRBV19 and TRBJ2-6): DGGITQSPKYLFRKEGQNVTLSCEQNLNHDAMYWYRQDPGQGLRLIYYSQIVNDFQKGDIAEGYSVSREKKESFPLTVTSAQKNPTAFYLCASSIPVQGTSGANVLTFGAGSRLTVL.

The gene calls are TRBV29-1 and TRBJ2-2; TRBD2 matches 7 bases. V lost 2 bases, J lost 6 bases, and 12 bases stayed unmatched. The length of the CDR3 is 16 residues. The germline V gene encodes CDR1 SQVTM and CDR2 ANQGSEA. CDR3 DNA sequence: TGCAGCGTTGAAAAATCGGGGGGAGTTAAGGCCGGGGAGCTGTTTTTT. It codes for CSVEKSGGVKAGELFF.

This rearrangement joins TRBV27 to TRBJ1-3; D call uncertain. V lost 7 bases and J 4 bases, leaving 8 bases between the germline ends. Looked up from germline, CDR1 is MNHEY and CDR2 is SMNVEV (reference sequence). This CDR3 spans 12 amino acids. The CDR3 region has the DNA TGTGCCAGCATGGGAGGGGGAAACACCATATATTTT. It specifies CASMGGGNTIYF.

The chain is built from TRBV5-1 and TRBJ2-2; D unclear. Trimming took 1 base from V and 0 from J, leaving 10 bases between them. Germline CDR1 SGHRS, CDR2 YFSETQ. This CDR3 is 16 amino acids long. The CDR3 DNA follows: TGCGCCAGCAGCTTGAATGGATACTCGAACACCGGGGAGCTGTTTTTT. Translation: CASSLNGYSNTGELFF.

As regards this clone: This likely came from a read error, as a far larger clone is one base away. Other DNA sequences in the sample encode the same CDR3. V and J are TRBV30 and TRBJ1-3, with D possibly TRBD1 on 5 matching bases. The CDR3 runs to 17 residues. Germline CDR1 and CDR2: GTSNPN and SVGIG (reference sequence). V lost 0 bases to trimming and J lost 0 bases, with 15 bases between them. The CDR3 DNA is TGTGCCTGGAGTGTTAGGGGCCGGTATATCTCTGGAAACACCATATATTTT. This encodes CAWSVRGRYISGNTIYF.

The J gene is TRBJ2-5, the V gene TRBV28; 8 nucleotides line up with TRBD1. The DNA end favors TRBJ2-7, so the J call may be wrong. CDR1 is MDHEN and CDR2 is SYDVKM in the germline V gene. The CDR3 is 15 residues long. The CDR3 DNA is TGTGCCAGCAGCCTGGTTACAGGGGGGCGCTACGAGCAGTACTTC. This codes for CASSLVTGGRYEQYF.

The chain combines TRBV6-6 with TRBJ1-2; D perhaps matches TRBD1 (5 bases). The CDR3 covers 15 residues. Trimming cost V 1 base and J 5 bases, with 14 bases left between them. Germline loops: CDR1 MNHNY, CDR2 SVGAGI (reference sequence). DNA for the CDR3: TGTGCCAGCAGTTACTACGCACAAGCAGGGTATGGCTACACCTTC. It codes for CASSYYAQAGYGYTF.

The chain recombines TRBV5-1 with TRBJ2-3; a weak D match, TRBD2 (6 bases). In germline, CDR1 is SGHRS, CDR2 YFSETQ. V was cut by 0 bases and J by 4 bases, with 18 bases left in between. CDR3 length: 17 amino acids. The CDR3 DNA reads as TGCGCCAGCAGCTTGGTTCCCATCGGAGGGGTTCCAGATACGCAGTATTTT. Residues: CASSLVPIGGVPDTQYF.

The V and J genes are TRBV6-5 and TRBJ2-5; 7 bases match TRBD1. Germline V gives CDR1 MNHEY, CDR2 SVGAGI. This CDR3 comprises 14 residues. Trimming removed 5 bases from V and 0 bases from J; junction bases left unmatched: 3. The CDR3 DNA sequence: TGTGCCAGCAGTAAGACAGGGTACCAAGAGACCCAGTACTTC. Translated: CASSKTGYQETQYF.

V is TRBV28 and J is TRBJ1-4, with D maybe TRBD1 (5 bases). CDR1 and CDR2 from the germline V gene are MDHEN and SYDVKM. V was pared by 6 bases and J by 7 bases, with 15 bases between. The CDR3 loop spans 14 amino acids. Written as DNA, the CDR3 is TGTGCCAGCAGCGATCAGGGCCCCGGTGAAAAACTGTTTTTT. Its protein is CASSDQGPGEKLFF.

The rearrangement uses TRBV10-2 and TRBJ1-1; 8 positions match TRBD1. This CDR3 is 12 amino acids long. V shed 7 bases, J shed 7 bases, and the junction held 5 bases outside the gene matches. Germline loops: CDR1 WSHSY, CDR2 SAAADI. The CDR3 loop is CASMIGTGEAFF. CDR3 nucleotides: TGCGCCAGCATGATAGGGACAGGTGAAGCTTTCTTT.

This chain connects TRBV30 to TRBJ1-3; no definite D call. Germline assignment: CDR1 GTSNPN and CDR2 SVGIG (reference sequence). The CDR3 consists of 11 residues. The V and J ends lost 2 bases and 5 bases respectively, with 4 bases between them. For the CDR3, the DNA is TGTGCCTGGAGTCTGAGAAACACCATATATTTT. Its protein is CAWSLRNTIYF.